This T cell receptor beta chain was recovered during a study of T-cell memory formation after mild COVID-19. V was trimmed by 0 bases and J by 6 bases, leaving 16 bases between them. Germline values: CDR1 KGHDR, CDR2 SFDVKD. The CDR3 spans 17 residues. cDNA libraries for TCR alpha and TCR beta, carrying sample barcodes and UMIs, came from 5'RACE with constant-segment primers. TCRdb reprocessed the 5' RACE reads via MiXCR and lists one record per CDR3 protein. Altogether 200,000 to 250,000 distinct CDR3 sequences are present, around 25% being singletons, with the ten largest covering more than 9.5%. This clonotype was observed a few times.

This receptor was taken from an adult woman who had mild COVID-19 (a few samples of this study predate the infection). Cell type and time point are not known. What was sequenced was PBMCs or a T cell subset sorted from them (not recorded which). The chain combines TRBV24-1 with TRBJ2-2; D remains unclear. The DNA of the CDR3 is TGTGCCACCAGTGATTTGGCCCAAGACTCCTGGTCCGGGGAGCTGTTTTTT. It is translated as CATSDLAQDSWSGELFF.